This T cell receptor beta chain was identified in a study of high-grade serous ovarian cancer treatment subgroups. On the study more broadly: Each sample yielded on average about 7,000 unique TCR beta rearrangements from 13,000 or so reads. General observations from the study: Repertoire similarity ranged about 0.1 to 0.85 between tumors of one patient.

Germline V gene data show CDR1 as SGHTA and CDR2 as FQGNSA. With V trimmed by 4 bases and J by 3 bases, 5 bases remained unmatched. The CDR3 sequence is 15 residues long. Tumor samples were obtained before definitive surgery or chemotherapy. As to this clone: The antigen is undetermined.

This table comes from immunoSEQ multiplex PCR, and its TCRdb copy is limited to in-frame clones, with some not included. The sample carries about 6,600 clones, about four fifths recorded once. The specimen sequenced was tumor tissue. The clonotype originates from a human donor with high-grade serous ovarian cancer. This rearrangement joins TRBV7-2 to TRBJ2-7; 11 nucleotides match TRBD1. Here the CDR3 reads CASSWGTGGFYEQYF. The DNA of the CDR3 is TGTGCCAGCAGCTGGGGGACAGGGGGGTTCTACGAGCAGTACTTC. The variable domain in full, with the rest retrieved from reference TRBV7-2 and TRBJ2-7, is GAGVSQSPSNKVTEKGKDVELRCDPISGHTALYWYRQSLGQGLEFLIYFQGNSAPDKSGLPSDRFSAERTGGSVSTLTIQRTQQEDSAVYLCASSWGTGGFYEQYFGPGTRLTVT.